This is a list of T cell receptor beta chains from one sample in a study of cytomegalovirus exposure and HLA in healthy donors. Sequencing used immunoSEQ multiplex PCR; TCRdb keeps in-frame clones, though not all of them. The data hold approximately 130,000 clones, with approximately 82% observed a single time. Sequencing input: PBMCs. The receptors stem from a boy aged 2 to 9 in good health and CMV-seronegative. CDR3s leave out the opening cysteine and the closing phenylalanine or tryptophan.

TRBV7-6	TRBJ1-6	ASSDRPAAPLH
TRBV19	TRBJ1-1	ASSTWGQGFWNTEAF
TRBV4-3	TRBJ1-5	ASSQDSYSGQPQH
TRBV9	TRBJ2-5	ASSGGPKTQY
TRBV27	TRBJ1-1	ASLTQIGTGDTEAF
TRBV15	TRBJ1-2	ATSEGQGIKGYT
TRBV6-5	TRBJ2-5	ASSYGVSLPETQY
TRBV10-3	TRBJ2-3	AISFGTSGRSTDTQY
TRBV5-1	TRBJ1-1	ASSLSRGIGNTEAF
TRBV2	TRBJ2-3	ASRGQITDTQY
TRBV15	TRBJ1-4	ATSRDGTESTNEKLF
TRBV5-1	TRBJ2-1	ASSFGTGGYEQF
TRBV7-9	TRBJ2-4	ASSLTRDSLAKNIQY
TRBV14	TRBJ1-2	ASSLVGGSHNRYGYT
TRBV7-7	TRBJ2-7	ASSLGGVGYEQY